The rows below give T cell receptor beta chains drawn from one sample of a study of OX40 agonist ivuxolimab in advanced cancers. Repertoires were generated with immunoSEQ multiplex PCR, while TCRdb's copy carries only in-frame clones and drops some. The table includes 65,000 or so clones, 86% detected once. The sequencing used CD4+ or CD8+ T cells sorted from blood, collected in a trial of the OX40 agonist ivuxolimab. Receptors originate from an adult with an advanced solid tumor such as melanoma, head and neck, liver or kidney cancer. Both conserved end residues are part of each CDR3. Each record gives: J gene, clone size, V gene, D gene, CDR3 protein, CDR3 DNA. A D gene is named only where the DNA matches it firmly. Not every row has a clone size; where given, it reads once, few, many or a size class.

>TRBJ2-2|NA|TRBV11-2|TRBD2
CASSLRTRLAGELFF
TGTGCCAGCAGCCTGAGGACTAGACTGGCCGGGGAGCTGTTTTTT
>TRBJ2-2|NA|TRBV19|NA
CASSMGSRHSLNTGELFF
TGTGCCAGTAGTATGGGGTCTAGGCACAGCTTGAACACCGGGGAGCTGTTTTTT
>TRBJ2-2|NA|TRBV11-2|NA
CASSPISGGAFGELFF
TGTGCCAGCAGCCCCATATCTGGGGGGGCCTTCGGGGAGCTGTTTTTT
>TRBJ2-7|NA|TRBV9|NA
CASSPNTRDEQYF
TGTGCCAGCAGCCCTAACACTAGGGACGAGCAGTACTTC
>TRBJ2-2|NA|TRBV7-9|TRBD1
CASGWDRGYGELFF
TGTGCCAGCGGCTGGGACAGGGGATACGGGGAGCTGTTTTTT
>TRBJ2-7|NA|TRBV6-5|TRBD2
CASSYTRGSYEQYF
TGTGCCAGCAGTTACACGCGGGGGTCCTACGAGCAGTACTTC
>TRBJ1-2|few|TRBV19|TRBD1
CASSPTGSYGYTF
TGTGCCAGTAGTCCGACAGGGAGCTATGGCTACACCTTC
>TRBJ1-6|NA|TRBV6-1|NA
CAQKGDSPLHF
TGTGCCCAAAAGGGGGATTCACCCCTCCACTTT
>TRBJ2-3|once|TRBV29-1|TRBD2
CSVPLAGGFTDTQYF
TGCAGCGTTCCCTTGGCGGGGGGTTTCACAGATACGCAGTATTTT
>TRBJ1-5|NA|TRBV18|NA
CASSPWAGNQPQHF
TGTGCCAGCTCACCATGGGCGGGCAATCAGCCCCAGCATTTT
>TRBJ2-5|NA|TRBV30|TRBD2
CAWTQGTSGGLETQYF
TGTGCCTGGACCCAAGGGACTAGCGGGGGTTTAGAGACCCAGTACTTC
>TRBJ2-4|NA|TRBV30|NA
CAWSPSAAKNIQYF
TGTGCCTGGAGTCCCAGCGCCGCCAAAAACATTCAGTACTTC
>TRBJ1-5|NA|TRBV19|NA
CASSIGEPQHF
TGTGCCAGTAGTATAGGCGAGCCCCAGCATTTT
>TRBJ2-7|NA|TRBV11-2|NA
CASSLRPPYEQYF
TGTGCCAGCAGCTTAAGGCCCCCCTACGAGCAGTACTTC
>TRBJ1-1|NA|TRBV18|NA
CASSGKAVLTEAFF
TGTGCCAGCTCAGGTAAGGCGGTACTCACTGAAGCTTTCTTT
>TRBJ2-2|NA|TRBV9|NA
CASSAPAQGGPGELFF
TGTGCCAGCAGCGCGCCGGCGCAGGGGGGCCCCGGGGAGCTGTTTTTT
>TRBJ1-5|NA|TRBV5-1|NA
CASSLTGGGSQPQHF
TGCGCCAGCAGCTTGACCGGGGGCGGATCTCAGCCCCAGCATTTT
>TRBJ2-3|once|TRBV11-1|NA
CASSPRGDGADTQYF
TGTGCCAGCAGCCCTAGGGGGGATGGGGCAGATACGCAGTATTTT
>TRBJ1-4|NA|TRBV4-1|NA
CASSWGRTEKLFF
TGCGCCAGCAGTTGGGGGAGAACCGAAAAACTGTTTTTT
>TRBJ1-1|NA|TRBV5-1|TRBD1
CASSRGGQTAEAFF
TGCGCCAGCAGCAGAGGGGGACAGACAGCTGAAGCTTTCTTT
>TRBJ2-4|NA|TRBV5-1|NA
CASSLASSGGNIQYF
TGCGCCAGCAGCTTGGCTTCTAGTGGCGGGAACATTCAGTACTTC
>TRBJ2-1|NA|TRBV7-9|TRBD2
CASRGDNEQFF
TGTGCCAGCCGGGGGGACAATGAGCAGTTCTTC
>TRBJ2-1|NA|TRBV6-1|TRBD2
CASSEHLAGGPLIWVEQFF
TGTGCCAGCAGTGAACACCTAGCGGGGGGGCCTCTTATTTGGGTTGAGCAGTTCTTC
>TRBJ1-4|NA|TRBV4-2|TRBD1
CASSQGQGESEKLFF
TGTGCCAGCAGCCAAGGTCAGGGGGAATCTGAAAAACTGTTTTTT
>TRBJ2-5|NA|TRBV9|NA
CASSVGAAGSHQETQYF
TGTGCCAGCAGCGTAGGCGCCGCGGGAAGTCATCAAGAGACCCAGTACTTC
>TRBJ1-1|NA|TRBV6-6|NA
CASSLGGNTEAFF
TGTGCCAGCAGCCTAGGGGGGAACACTGAAGCTTTCTTT
>TRBJ1-4|NA|TRBV19|NA
CASSIDGQQRKLFF
TGTGCCAGTAGTATCGACGGACAACAAAGGAAACTGTTTTTT
>TRBJ1-4|NA|TRBV5-5|NA
CASSLPRTNEKLFF
TGTGCCAGCAGCTTGCCTCGGACTAATGAAAAACTGTTTTTT
>TRBJ1-5|few|TRBV7-2|NA
CASSPGLNNQPQHF
TGTGCCAGCAGTCCAGGGTTAAACAATCAGCCCCAGCATTTT
>TRBJ2-7|few|TRBV11-2|NA
CASSLETSRYYEQYF
TGTGCCAGCAGCTTAGAAACTAGCCGGTACTACGAGCAGTACTTC
>TRBJ2-3|NA|TRBV9|TRBD2
CASSVDGSSGDTQYF
TGTGCCAGCAGCGTAGATGGGTCTAGCGGGGATACGCAGTATTTT
>TRBJ2-2|NA|TRBV19|TRBD1
CASKRDRVATGELFF
TGTGCCAGTAAGCGGGACAGGGTCGCCACCGGGGAGCTGTTTTTT
>TRBJ1-1|few|TRBV6-6|NA
CASSPRGSNTEAFF
TGTGCCAGCAGTCCTCGGGGGTCTAACACTGAAGCTTTCTTT
>TRBJ2-7|NA|TRBV10-1|NA
CASPMSNHYEQYF
TGCGCCAGCCCTATGAGCAACCACTACGAGCAGTACTTC
>TRBJ2-3|NA|TRBV5-4|NA
CASSLEKNTQYF
TGTGCCAGCAGCTTAGAAAAAAATACGCAGTATTTT
>TRBJ1-6|NA|TRBV6-5|NA
CASSYMGPPLHF
TGTGCCAGCAGTTACATGGGACCACCCCTCCACTTT
>TRBJ2-1|NA|TRBV5-6|NA
CASSLRTNEQFF
TGTGCCAGCAGCTTGAGGACGAATGAGCAGTTCTTC
>TRBJ2-2|NA|TRBV30|NA
CAWGQNWEMHTGELFF
TGTGCCTGGGGGCAGAATTGGGAGATGCACACCGGGGAGCTGTTTTTT
>TRBJ1-1|few|TRBV5-1|NA
CASSSSPGGGTEAFF
TGCGCCAGCAGCTCTTCCCCCGGGGGGGGCACTGAAGCTTTCTTT
>TRBJ1-6|once|TRBV2|NA
CASSDVRGSPLHF
TGTGCCAGCAGTGATGTTCGGGGCTCACCCCTCCACTTT
>TRBJ1-1|NA|TRBV28|NA
CASSSQGRVTEAFF
TGTGCCAGCAGTAGCCAGGGTCGTGTCACTGAAGCTTTCTTT
>TRBJ1-6|NA|TRBV6-1|TRBD1
CASRTDRGHSPLHF
TGTGCCAGCAGAACGGACAGGGGGCATTCACCCCTCCACTTT
>TRBJ1-3|NA|TRBV5-1|NA
CASRFSTGSGNTIYF
TGCGCCAGCAGGTTTTCGACGGGCTCTGGAAACACCATATATTTT
>TRBJ2-5|NA|TRBV19|TRBD2
CASSINSGVETQYF
TGTGCCAGTAGTATAAATAGCGGGGTTGAGACCCAGTACTTC
>TRBJ1-5|NA|TRBV6-5|NA
CASSYYSNQPQHF
TGTGCCAGCAGTTACTATAGCAATCAGCCCCAGCATTTT
>TRBJ2-7|few|TRBV7-9|NA
CASGGSWGSAEQYF
TGTGCCAGTGGCGGCAGTTGGGGGTCGGCGGAGCAGTACTTC
>TRBJ2-5|NA|TRBV7-2|TRBD2
CASSFAARGGWGETQYF
TGTGCCAGCAGCTTTGCTGCCCGGGGAGGGTGGGGGGAGACCCAGTACTTC
>TRBJ2-2|once|TRBV19|NA
CASSIQGIVKTGELFF
TGTGCCAGTAGTATCCAGGGGATCGTTAAGACCGGGGAGCTGTTTTTT
>TRBJ2-1|NA|TRBV28|NA
CASSLVGREFLNEQFF
TGTGCCAGCAGTTTAGTTGGCAGGGAATTTCTGAATGAGCAGTTCTTC
>TRBJ2-7|NA|TRBV5-1|NA
CASSLMDGDLWRYF
TGCGCCAGCAGCCTCATGGATGGGGACCTATGGAGGTACTTC
>TRBJ2-7|NA|TRBV7-2|NA
CASSSTRSSYEQYF
TGTGCCAGCAGCTCGACTAGGAGCTCCTACGAGCAGTACTTC
>TRBJ1-1|NA|TRBV5-1|NA
CASSLYPGTLGEAFF
TGCGCCAGCAGCTTGTACCCCGGGACCCTAGGGGAAGCTTTCTTT
>TRBJ2-1|NA|TRBV6-5|NA
CASSYSKQFF
TGTGCCAGCAGTTACTCAAAGCAGTTCTTC
>TRBJ1-2|NA|TRBV5-1|NA
CASSFPSTEYGYTF
TGCGCCAGCAGCTTCCCGTCGACTGAGTATGGCTACACCTTC